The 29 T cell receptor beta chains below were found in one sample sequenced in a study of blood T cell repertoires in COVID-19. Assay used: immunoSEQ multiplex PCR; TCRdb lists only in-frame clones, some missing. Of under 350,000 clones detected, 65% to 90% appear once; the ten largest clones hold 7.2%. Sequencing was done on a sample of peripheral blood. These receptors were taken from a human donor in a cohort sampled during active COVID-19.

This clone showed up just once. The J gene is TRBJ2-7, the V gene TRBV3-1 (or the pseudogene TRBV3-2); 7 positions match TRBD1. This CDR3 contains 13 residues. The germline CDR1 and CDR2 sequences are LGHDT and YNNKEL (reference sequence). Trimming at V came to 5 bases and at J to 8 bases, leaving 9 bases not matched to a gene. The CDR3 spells CASSFRQGEQQYF. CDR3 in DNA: TGTGCCAGCAGCTTCCGACAGGGTGAACAGCAGTACTTC.

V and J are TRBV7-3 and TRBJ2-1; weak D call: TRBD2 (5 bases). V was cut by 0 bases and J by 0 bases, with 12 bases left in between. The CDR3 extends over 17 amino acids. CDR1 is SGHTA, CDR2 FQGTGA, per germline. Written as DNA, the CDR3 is TGTGCCAGCAGCTTAACTGGAGGCACCGACTCCTACAATGAGCAGTTCTTC. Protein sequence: CASSLTGGTDSYNEQFF.

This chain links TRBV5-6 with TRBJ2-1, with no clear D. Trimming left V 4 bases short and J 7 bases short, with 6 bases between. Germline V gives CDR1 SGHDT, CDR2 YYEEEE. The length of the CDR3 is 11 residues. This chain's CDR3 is CASSQINEQFF. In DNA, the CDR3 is TGTGCCAGCAGCCAGATTAATGAGCAGTTCTTC.

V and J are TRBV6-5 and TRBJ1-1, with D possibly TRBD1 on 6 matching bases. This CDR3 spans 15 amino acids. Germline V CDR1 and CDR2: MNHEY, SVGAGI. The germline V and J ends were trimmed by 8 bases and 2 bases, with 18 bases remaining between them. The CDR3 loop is CASLRTGIRNTEAFF. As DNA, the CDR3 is TGTGCCAGCCTGAGAACAGGGATAAGAAACACTGAAGCTTTCTTT.

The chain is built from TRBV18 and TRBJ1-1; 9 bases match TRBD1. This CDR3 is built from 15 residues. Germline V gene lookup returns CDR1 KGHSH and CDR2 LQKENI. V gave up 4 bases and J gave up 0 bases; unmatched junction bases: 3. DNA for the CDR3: TGTGCCAGCTCACGGACAGGGGCGATGAACACTGAAGCTTTCTTT. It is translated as CASSRTGAMNTEAFF.

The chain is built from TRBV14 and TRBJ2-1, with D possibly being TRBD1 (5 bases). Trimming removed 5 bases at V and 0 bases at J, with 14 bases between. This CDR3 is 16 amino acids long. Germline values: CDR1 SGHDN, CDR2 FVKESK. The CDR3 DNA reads TGTGCCAGCAGCACTCAGGGAAATAGCTCCTACAATGAGCAGTTCTTC. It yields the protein CASSTQGNSSYNEQFF.

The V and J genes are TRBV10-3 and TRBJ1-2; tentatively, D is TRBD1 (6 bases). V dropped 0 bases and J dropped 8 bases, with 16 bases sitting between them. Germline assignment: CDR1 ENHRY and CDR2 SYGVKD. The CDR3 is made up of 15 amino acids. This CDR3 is CAISESILGGRGYTF. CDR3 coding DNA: TGTGCCATCAGTGAGTCGATTCTAGGGGGTAGAGGCTACACCTTC.

Here the CDR3 reads CASSSTGGENEQYF. The CDR3 bases are TGTGCCAGCAGCTCTACAGGGGGTGAGAACGAGCAGTACTTC. The chain couples TRBV11-2 to TRBJ2-7; 8 positions agree with TRBD1. This CDR3 contains 14 residues. J was trimmed by 5 bases and V by 4 bases; bases with no gene match: 7. The germline CDR1 and CDR2 sequences are SGHAT and FQNNGV.

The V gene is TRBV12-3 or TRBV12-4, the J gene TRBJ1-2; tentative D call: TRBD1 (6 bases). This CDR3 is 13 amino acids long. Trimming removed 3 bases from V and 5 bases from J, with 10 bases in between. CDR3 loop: CASSLGQGYGYTF. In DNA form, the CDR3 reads TGTGCCAGCAGTTTGGGGCAGGGGTATGGCTACACCTTC.

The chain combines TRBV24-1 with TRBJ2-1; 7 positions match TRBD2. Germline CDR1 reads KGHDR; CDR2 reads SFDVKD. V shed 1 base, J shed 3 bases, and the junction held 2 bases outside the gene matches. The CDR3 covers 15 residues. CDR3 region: CATSDLRGVYNEQFF. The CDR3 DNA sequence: TGTGCCACCAGTGATTTACGGGGGGTCTACAATGAGCAGTTCTTC.

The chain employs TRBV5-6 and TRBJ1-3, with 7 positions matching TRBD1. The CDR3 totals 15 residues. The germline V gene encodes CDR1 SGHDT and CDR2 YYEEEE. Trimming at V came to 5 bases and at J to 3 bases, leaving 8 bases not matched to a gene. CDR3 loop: CASRQDRLGGNTIYF. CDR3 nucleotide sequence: TGTGCCAGCAGACAGGACAGGTTGGGTGGAAACACCATATATTTT.

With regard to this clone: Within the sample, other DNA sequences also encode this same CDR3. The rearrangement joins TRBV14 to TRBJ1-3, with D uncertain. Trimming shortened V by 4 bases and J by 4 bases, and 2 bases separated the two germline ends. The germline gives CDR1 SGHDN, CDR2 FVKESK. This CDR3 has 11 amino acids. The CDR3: CASSPGNTIYF. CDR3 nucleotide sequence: TGTGCCAGCAGCCCAGGAAACACCATATATTTT.

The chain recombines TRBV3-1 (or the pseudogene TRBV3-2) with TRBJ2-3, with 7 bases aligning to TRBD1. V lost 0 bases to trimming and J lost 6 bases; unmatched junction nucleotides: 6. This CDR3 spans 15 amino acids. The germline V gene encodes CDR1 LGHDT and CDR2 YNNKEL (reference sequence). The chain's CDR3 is CASSQDPDREDTQYF. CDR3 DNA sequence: TGTGCCAGCAGCCAAGACCCCGACAGGGAGGATACGCAGTATTTT.

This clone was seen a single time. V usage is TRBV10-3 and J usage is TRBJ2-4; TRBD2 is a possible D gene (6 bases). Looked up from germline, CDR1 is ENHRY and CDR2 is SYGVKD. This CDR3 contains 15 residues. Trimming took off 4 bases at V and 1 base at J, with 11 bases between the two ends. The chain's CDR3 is CAISGGDWAKNIQYF. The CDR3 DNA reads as TGTGCCATCAGTGGGGGGGATTGGGCCAAAAACATTCAGTACTTC.

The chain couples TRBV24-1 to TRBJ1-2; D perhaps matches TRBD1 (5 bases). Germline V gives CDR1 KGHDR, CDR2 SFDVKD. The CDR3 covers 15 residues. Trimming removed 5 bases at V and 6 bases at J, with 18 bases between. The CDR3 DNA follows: TGTGCCACCAGTGGCCCGGGACTGACGATTAATGGCTACACCTTC. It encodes CATSGPGLTINGYTF.

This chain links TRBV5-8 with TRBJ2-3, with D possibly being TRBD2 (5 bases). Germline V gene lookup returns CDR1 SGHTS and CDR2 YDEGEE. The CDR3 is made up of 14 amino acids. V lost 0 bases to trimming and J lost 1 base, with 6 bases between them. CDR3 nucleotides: TGTGCCAGCAGCTTGGTTAGCGGCACAGATACGCAGTATTTT. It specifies CASSLVSGTDTQYF. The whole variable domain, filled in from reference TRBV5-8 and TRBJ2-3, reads EAGVTQSPTHLIKTRGQQATLRCSPISGHTSVYWYQQALGLGLQFLLWYDEGEERNRGNFPPRFSGRQFPNYSSELNVNALELEDSALYLCASSLVSGTDTQYFGPGTRLTVL.

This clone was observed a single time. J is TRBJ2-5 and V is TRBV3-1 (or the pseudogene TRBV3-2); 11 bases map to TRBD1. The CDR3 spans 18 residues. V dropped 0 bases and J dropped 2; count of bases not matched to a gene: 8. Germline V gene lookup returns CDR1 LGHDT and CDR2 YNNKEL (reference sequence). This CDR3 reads CASSQDHWTGGEQETQYF. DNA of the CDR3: TGTGCCAGCAGCCAAGATCATTGGACAGGGGGCGAGCAAGAGACCCAGTACTTC.

CDR3 coding DNA: TGCGCCAGCAGTCTTTCGCGGGGGGGCACAGATACGCAGTATTTT. This sequence encodes CASSLSRGGTDTQYF. The chain uses TRBV10-1 and TRBJ2-3, with TRBD2 identical over 8 bases. Looked up from germline, CDR1 is WNHNN and CDR2 is SYGVQD (reference sequence). With V trimmed by 5 bases and J by 1 base, 5 bases remained unmatched. This CDR3 has 15 residues.

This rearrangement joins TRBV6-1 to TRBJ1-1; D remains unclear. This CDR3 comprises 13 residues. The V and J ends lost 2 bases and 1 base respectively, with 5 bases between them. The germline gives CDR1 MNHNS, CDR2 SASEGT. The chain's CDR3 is CASSEHGNTEAFF. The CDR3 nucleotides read TGTGCCAGCAGTGAACACGGGAACACTGAAGCTTTCTTT.

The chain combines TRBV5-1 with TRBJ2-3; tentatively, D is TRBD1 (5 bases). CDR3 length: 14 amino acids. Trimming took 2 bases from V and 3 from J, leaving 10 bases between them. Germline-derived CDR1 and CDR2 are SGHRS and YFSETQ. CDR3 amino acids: CASSFLAGTDTQYF. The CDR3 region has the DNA TGCGCCAGCAGCTTTTTAGCAGGGACAGATACGCAGTATTTT.

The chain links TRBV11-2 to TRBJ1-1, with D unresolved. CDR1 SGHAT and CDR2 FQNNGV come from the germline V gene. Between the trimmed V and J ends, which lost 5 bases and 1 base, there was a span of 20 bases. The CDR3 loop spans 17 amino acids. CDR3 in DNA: TGTGCCAGCAGCCCATTTAGGAGCCCTTCGGGGAACACTGAAGCTTTCTTT. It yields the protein CASSPFRSPSGNTEAFF.

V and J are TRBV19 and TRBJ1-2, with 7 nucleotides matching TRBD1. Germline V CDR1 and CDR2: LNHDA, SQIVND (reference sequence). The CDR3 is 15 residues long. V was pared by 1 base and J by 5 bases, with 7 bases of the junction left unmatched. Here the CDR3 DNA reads TGTGCCAGTAGTATAGGGACAGGTCCCGGATATGGCTACACCTTC. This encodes CASSIGTGPGYGYTF.

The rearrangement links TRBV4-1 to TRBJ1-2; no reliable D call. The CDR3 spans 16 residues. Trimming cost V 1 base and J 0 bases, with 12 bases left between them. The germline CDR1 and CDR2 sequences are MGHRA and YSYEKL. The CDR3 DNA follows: TGCGCCAGCAGCCAAGGTAGCGGAGGGACTAACTATGGCTACACCTTC. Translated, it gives CASSQGSGGTNYGYTF.

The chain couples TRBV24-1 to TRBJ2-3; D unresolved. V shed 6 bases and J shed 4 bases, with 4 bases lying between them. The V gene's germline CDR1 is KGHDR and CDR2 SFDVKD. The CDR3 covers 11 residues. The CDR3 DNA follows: TGTGCCACCAGTCGTGCAGATACGCAGTATTTT. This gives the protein CATSRADTQYF.

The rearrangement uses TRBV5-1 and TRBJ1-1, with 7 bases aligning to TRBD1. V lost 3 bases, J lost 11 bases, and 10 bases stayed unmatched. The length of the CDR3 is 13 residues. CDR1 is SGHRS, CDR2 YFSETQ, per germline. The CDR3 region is CASSSMGQKSAFF. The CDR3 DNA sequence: TGCGCCAGCAGCTCTATGGGACAGAAAAGTGCTTTCTTT.

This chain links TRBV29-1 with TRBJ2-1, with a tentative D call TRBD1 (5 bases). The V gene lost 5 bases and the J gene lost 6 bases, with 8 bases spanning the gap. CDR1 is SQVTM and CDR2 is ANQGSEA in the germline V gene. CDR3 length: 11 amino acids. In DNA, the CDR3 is TGCAGCGTTTCAGGGTTCAATGAGCAGTTCTTC. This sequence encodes CSVSGFNEQFF.

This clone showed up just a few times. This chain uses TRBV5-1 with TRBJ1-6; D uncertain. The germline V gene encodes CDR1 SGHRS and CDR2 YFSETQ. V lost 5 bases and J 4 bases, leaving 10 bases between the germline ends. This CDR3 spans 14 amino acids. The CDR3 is CASRVREYNSPLHF. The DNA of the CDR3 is TGCGCCAGCAGGGTTAGGGAGTATAATTCACCCCTCCACTTT.

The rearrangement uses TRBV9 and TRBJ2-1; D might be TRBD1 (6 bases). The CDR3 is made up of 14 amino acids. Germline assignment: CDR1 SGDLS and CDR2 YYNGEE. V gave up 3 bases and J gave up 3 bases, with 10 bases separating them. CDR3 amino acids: CASSATGYYNEQFF. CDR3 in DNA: TGTGCCAGCAGCGCCACAGGGTACTACAATGAGCAGTTCTTC.

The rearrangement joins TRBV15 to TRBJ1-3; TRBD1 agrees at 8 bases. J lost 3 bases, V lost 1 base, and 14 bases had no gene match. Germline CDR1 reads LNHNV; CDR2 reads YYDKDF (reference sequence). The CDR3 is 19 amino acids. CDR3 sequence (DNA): TGTGCCACCAGCAGAGGAACAGGGGGGGGATCAGGTTATGGAAACACCATATATTTT. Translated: CATSRGTGGGSGYGNTIYF.